This T cell receptor (beta chain) was found in a study of blood T cell repertoires in COVID-19. Overall study context: Spain, Italy and the United States supplied samples that represented acute and convalescent COVID-19. T cells, B-cell-depleted T cells, or PBMCs supplied cDNA or gDNA.

Original methodology: Scientists estimated how many nucleated cells there were by amplifying reference gene primers. Sequencing used immunoSEQ multiplex PCR; TCRdb keeps in-frame clones, though not all of them. The V and J calls and clone size come from that table; D and trimming were worked out from the DNA. The table records approximately 200,000 clones, around 83% of them present only once. This clone was found once. V trimming: 5 bases; J trimming: 1 base; junction bases outside the gene matches: 8. The V gene's germline CDR1 is MNHEY and CDR2 SVGEGT. CDR3 size: 16 residues. This receptor was taken from a woman between 50 and 59 years old with acute or convalescent COVID-19. This chain links TRBV6-2 or TRBV6-3 with TRBJ2-5; 9 nucleotides align to TRBD2. Sample: peripheral blood. As DNA, the CDR3 is TGTGCCAGCAGTAGTCGACTAGCGGTAATCCAAGAGACCCAGTACTTC. Protein product: CASSSRLAVIQETQYF.